Listed below are T cell receptor beta chains from one sample, sequenced in a study of regulatory T cells in long-lasting Graves disease. MiXCR, run by TCRdb on the multiplex PCR reads, gives a single entry per CDR3 protein. The table has under 800,000 distinct CDR3 sequences, approximately 15% seen once; the top ten hold approximately 20%. The same data also contributed to another study, on T cells in Graves' hyperthyroidism and ophthalmopathy.

This specimen was peripheral blood mononuclear cells (PBMCs), taken at new diagnosis, from a patient treated with antithyroid drugs. The source of these receptors is a woman under 40 with Graves disease. The CDR3 runs from the conserved cysteine through the conserved F or W. Fields, in order: V gene, CDR3 length, CDR3 protein.

TRBV29-1	14	CSVHNQGNGEKLFF
TRBV30	11	CAGDRGYGYTF
TRBV20-1	13	CSASSGFNQPQHF
TRBV5-1	15	CASRFGQPNNYGYTF
TRBV2	14	CASSESRSQGAQHF
TRBV7-3	15	CASSFGGKGYNEQFF
TRBV20-1	13	CSATKRSSYEQYF
TRBV20-1	13	CSASGGGYYEQYF
TRBV29-1	14	CSAQWTASTDTQYF
TRBV5-1	14	CASSWEKGLSAQYF
TRBV20-1	15	CSARGGGGPTYEQYF
TRBV7-2	17	CASRTTGGTPGANVLTF
TRBV7-9	14	CASIPRDRTYEQYF
TRBV28	14	CASGSGRLTDTQYF
TRBV25-1	14	CASSPGTQAIGYTF
TRBV27	13	CASSLGVWETQYF
TRBV2	17	CASSEDLTSGSTDTQYF
TRBV29-1	15	CSVEDLGGSGAEQFF
TRBV28	14	CASSSGTETYEQYF
TRBV28	15	CASSLRAPMNTEAFF
TRBV5-6	17	CASSWGPGQGGNEKLFF
TRBV28	14	CATLIAGVFNEQFF
TRBV28	13	CASRGTVGYEQYF
TRBV10-3	12	CAIGEFPLGYTF
TRBV12-3/TRBV12-4	14	CASSQQGNQETQYF
TRBV2	13	CASSRDRAREQYF
TRBV12-3/TRBV12-4	15	CASSQTSWGTDTQYF
TRBV24-1	15	CATSDSITGKETQYF
TRBV11-2	16	CASSLTSGRSKNIQYF
TRBV5-6	15	CASSLGVFSTDTQYF
TRBV2	11	CASIRDYEQYF
TRBV5-1	15	CASSLDGPSGLPLHF
TRBV30	12	CAGGQGGEKLFF
TRBV28	15	CASSATQVAANEQFF
TRBV30	11	CAWSRLQGLTF
TRBV7-2	13	CASSKLVNTEAFF
TRBV6-1	15	CASQGLFSSYNEQFF
TRBV7-9	11	CASSTLYGYTF
TRBV28	15	CASSRGLAGYNEQFF
TRBV24-1	16	CATSDLQGGVIQEQFF
TRBV15	16	CATSANYNGPNQPQHF
TRBV24-1	17	CATSDLAGNLGQETQYF
TRBV12-3/TRBV12-4	15	CASSLRTDGNSPLHF
TRBV4-1	13	CASSQGYRGEQYF
TRBV6-2/TRBV6-3	13	CASSYVVQDTQYF
TRBV5-4	15	CASSSPGWGVYEQYF
TRBV6-2/TRBV6-3	11	CASSSLAGQFF
TRBV6-1	16	CASSEYESRLIYEQYF
TRBV18	12	CASSPMGDGYTF
TRBV12-3/TRBV12-4	12	CASSLNGYGYTF
TRBV6-1	16	CASSVLTGTGSYEQYF
TRBV19	16	CASSRSGTRTIDTQYF
TRBV20-1	15	CSARIRQEITYEQYF
TRBV2	13	CASSVSAGLEAFF
TRBV28	16	CASSSGQLNSNQPQHF
TRBV28	13	CAGRQGARSPLHF
TRBV27	17	CASGFPLIEGDTDTQYF